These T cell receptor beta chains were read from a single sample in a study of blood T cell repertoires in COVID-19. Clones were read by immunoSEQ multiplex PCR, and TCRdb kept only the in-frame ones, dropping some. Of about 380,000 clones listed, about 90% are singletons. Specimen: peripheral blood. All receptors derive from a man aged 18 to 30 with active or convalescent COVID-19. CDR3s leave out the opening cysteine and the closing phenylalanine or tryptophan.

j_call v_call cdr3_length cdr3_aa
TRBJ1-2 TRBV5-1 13 ASSQAWVESYGYT
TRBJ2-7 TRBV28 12 ASWGGDGYYEQY
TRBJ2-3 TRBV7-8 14 ASSPKDSLPTDTQY
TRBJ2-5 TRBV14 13 ASSQGTGVAETQY
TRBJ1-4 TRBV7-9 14 ASSQRGTGANEKLF
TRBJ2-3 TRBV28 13 ASSLRTPGADTQY
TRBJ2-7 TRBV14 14 ASSQTGTGSLYEQY
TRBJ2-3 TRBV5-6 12 ASSNSGSTDTQY
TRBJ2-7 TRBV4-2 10 ASSQAGGEQY
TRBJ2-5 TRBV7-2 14 ASSVAGTGGGKTQY
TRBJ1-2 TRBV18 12 ASSPARQYYGYT
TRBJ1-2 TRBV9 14 ASSPWGGTGNSGYT
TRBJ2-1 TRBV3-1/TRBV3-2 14 ASSQGAELAYNEQF
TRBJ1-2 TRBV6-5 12 ASSRGASSYGYT
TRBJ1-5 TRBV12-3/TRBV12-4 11 ASSSHVFQPQH
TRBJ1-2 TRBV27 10 ASSSTGYGYT
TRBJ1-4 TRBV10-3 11 ASAEGWNEKLF
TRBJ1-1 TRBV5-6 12 ASSLTGGNTEAF
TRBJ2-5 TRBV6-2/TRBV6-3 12 ASSGQVYQETQY
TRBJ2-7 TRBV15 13 ATSRVGELPFEQY
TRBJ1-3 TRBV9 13 ASSVDGGLGNTIY
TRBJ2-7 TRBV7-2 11 ASSAHSSYEQY
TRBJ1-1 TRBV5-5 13 ASSLEAPRGAEAF
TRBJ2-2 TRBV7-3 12 ASSSGLAVGELF
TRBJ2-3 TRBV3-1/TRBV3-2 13 ASSQRISGGDTQY
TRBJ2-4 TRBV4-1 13 ASSQPSGGKNIQY
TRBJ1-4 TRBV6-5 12 ASRRTGVGEKLF
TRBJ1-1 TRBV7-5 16 VRVHEQGGDRKLTEAF
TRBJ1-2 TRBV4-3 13 ASSQNRVANYGYT
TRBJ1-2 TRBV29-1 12 SVAGTGGSYGYT
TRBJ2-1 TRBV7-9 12 ASSLSGNYNEQF
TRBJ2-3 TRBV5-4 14 ASSRRTSGRTDTQY
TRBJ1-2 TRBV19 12 ASSIGSGGLGYT
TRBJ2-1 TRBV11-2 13 ASSSPSAWSNEQF
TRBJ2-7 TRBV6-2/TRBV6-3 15 ASSYDKVSGRAYEQY
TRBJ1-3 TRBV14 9 ASSIRDTIY
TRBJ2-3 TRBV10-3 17 AISVRELRLAGILDTQY
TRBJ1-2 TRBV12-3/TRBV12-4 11 ASNSAGGNGYT
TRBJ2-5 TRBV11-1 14 ASSLTLAGMGETQY
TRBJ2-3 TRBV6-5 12 ASAAGGPTDTQY
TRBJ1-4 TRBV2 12 ASRANRANEKLF
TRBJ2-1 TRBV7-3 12 ASSSGLGPYEQF
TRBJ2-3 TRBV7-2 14 ASSSTPAIGADTQY
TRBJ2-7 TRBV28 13 ASTSLAGGAYEQY
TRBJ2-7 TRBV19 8 AREAYEQY
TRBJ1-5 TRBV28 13 ASSRKTGFRQPQH
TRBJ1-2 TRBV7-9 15 ASSLNGDSRVSYGYT
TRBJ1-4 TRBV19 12 ASSTGASGEKLF
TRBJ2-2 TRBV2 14 ASRTSGTGKTGELF
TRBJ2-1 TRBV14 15 ASSRDRVWAQNNEQF
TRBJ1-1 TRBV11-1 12 ASSWEGGSTEAF
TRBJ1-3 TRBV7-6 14 ASSHRDRVSGNTIY
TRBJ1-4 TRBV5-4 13 ASSGRTGTNEKLF